This T cell receptor beta chain was recorded in a study of identical twins (dated by TCRdb to about 2016). With regard to the full study: To test whether fetal clonotypes persist, this study deep-sequenced TCR alpha and beta repertoires from monozygotic twins, from unrelated adults of various ages, and from cord blood. Replicate twin experiments were performed at different times using different library preparation protocols to rule out contamination. Broader findings and caveats from the paper: The excess sharing between twins in beta out-of-frame sequences was weaker because fewer shared sequences reduced the signal-to-noise ratio. Abundant cord blood beta clonotypes had fewer insertions, young adult naive repertoires showed a similar but weaker trend, and memory repertoires showed no such trend. Recombination models systematically underestimated out-of-frame TCR alpha sharing in monozygotic twins but agreed with sharing between unrelated individuals. Because the same donors could not be followed over many years, conclusions were based on cross-sectional statistical analysis. Compared with coincidental sharing between unrelated individuals, out-of-frame TCR alpha sequences shared between twins had an excess of sequences with low generation probability. Zero-insertion analyses could be partly confounded by invariant T cells such as MAIT and iNKT, although diverse VJ usage argued against such confounding for most clonotypes.

Libraries were built with 5' RACE. The sequencer was an Illumina HiSeq 2000. Template switching added a universal primer binding site, and the final cDNA carried a unique molecular identifier that allowed TCR cDNA molecules to be counted accurately. First-strand cDNA for TCR alpha and beta chains was synthesized from specific primers in the conserved constant-segment region. Each cDNA library was double barcoded, with a SMART-Mk sample barcode plus Illumina barcodes, to control for contamination. TruSeq adapter sequences, together with Illumina sample barcodes, were added in two successive PCR steps. The TCR alpha and beta cDNA libraries were sequenced on the Illumina HiSeq platform using custom primers. Processing in the source paper ran as follows. Unique molecular identifiers were extracted from raw reads with MiGEC, and CDR3 positions were determined with MiXCR. Recombination models were inferred per individual with the repgenHMM and IGoR tools using an EM algorithm. The analysis of shared clonotypes was done with the tcR package in R, with sharing normalized by the product of cloneset sizes. Out-of-frame nonproductive sequences were analyzed to study raw recombination free of thymic and clonal selection effects. TCRdb redid the processing of the public reads, applying fastp at Q25 and MiXCR, and retained in-frame beta chains. Each CDR3 protein gets just one entry, which takes the most common genes and DNA from the rows behind it. None of the V and J calls come from the authors' own analysis; TCRdb made them. In this sample the table shows around 1.7 million distinct CDR3 sequences, about 31% of which occur a single time. In total, the top ten clones hold over 0.25% of the sample.

The germline V end is reduced by 0 bases and the J end by 1 base; junction bases left unmatched: 13. CDR1 is given as DFQATT and CDR2 as SNEGSKA, both from the germline V gene (reference sequence). The CDR3 measures 18 amino acids from cysteine to phenylalanine. The CDR3 DNA has 54 bases and is translated from base 1. In its sample, this clonotype was seen a few times. The antigen it recognizes is unknown. Base qualities were left out, and no much larger clone turns up one base away. All donors were healthy Caucasians. The sequencing input was cord blood. This clonotype was obtained from a newborn girl in good health. The receptor chain draws on TRBV20-1 and TRBJ2-3, with 7 bases matching TRBD2. The CDR3 reads as follows: CSARDPLSPSGRTDTQYF. The DNA sequence follows: TGCAGTGCTAGAGACCCACTTTCCCCTAGCGGACGCACAGATACGCAGTATTTT.